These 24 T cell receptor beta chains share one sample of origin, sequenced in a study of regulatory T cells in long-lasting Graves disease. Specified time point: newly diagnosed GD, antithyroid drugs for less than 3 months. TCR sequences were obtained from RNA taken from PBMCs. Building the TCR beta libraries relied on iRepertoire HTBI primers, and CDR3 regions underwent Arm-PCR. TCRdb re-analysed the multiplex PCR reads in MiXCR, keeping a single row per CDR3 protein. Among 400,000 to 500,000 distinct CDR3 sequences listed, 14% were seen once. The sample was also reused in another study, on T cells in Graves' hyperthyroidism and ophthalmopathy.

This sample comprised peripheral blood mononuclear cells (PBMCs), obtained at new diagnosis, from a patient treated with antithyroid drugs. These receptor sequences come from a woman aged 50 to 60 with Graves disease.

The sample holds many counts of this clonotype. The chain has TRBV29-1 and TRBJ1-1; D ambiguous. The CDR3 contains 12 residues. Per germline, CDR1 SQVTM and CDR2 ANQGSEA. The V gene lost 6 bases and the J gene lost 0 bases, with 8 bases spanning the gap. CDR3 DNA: TGCAGCGTCGCCGGGCTGAACACTGAAGCTTTCTTT. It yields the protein CSVAGLNTEAFF.

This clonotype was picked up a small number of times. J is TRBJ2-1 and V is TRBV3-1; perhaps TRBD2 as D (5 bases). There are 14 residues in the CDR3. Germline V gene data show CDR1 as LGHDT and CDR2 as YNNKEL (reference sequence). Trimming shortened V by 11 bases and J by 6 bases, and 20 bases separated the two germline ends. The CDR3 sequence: CAASGWEQGNEQFF. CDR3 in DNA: TGTGCCGCTTCTGGATGGGAGCAAGGCAATGAGCAGTTCTTC.

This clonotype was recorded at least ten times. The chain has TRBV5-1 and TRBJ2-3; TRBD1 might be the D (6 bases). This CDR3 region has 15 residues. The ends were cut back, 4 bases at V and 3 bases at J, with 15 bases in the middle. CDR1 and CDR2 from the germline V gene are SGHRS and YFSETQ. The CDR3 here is CASSLGTRVTDTQYF. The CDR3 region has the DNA TGCGCCAGCAGCCTCGGGACAAGGGTTACAGATACGCAGTATTTT.

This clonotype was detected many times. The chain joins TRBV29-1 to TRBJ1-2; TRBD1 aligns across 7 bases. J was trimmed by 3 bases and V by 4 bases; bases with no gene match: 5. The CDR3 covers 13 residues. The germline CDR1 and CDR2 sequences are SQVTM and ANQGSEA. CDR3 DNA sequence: TGCAGCGTTGGTGACAGGGAGGACTATGGCTACACCTTC. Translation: CSVGDREDYGYTF. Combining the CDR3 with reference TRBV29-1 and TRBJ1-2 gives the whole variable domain SAVISQKPSRDICQRGTSLTIQCQVDSQVTMMFWYRQQPGQSLTLIATANQGSEATYESGFVIDKFPISRPNLTFSTLTVSNMSPEDSSIYLCSVGDREDYGYTFGSGTRLTVV.

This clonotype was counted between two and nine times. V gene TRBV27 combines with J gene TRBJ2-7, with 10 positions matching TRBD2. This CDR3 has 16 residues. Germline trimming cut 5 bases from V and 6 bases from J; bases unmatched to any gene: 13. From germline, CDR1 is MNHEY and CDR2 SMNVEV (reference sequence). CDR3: CASSPFWGLAGAEQYF. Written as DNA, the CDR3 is TGTGCCAGCAGTCCTTTTTGGGGGCTAGCGGGAGCCGAGCAGTACTTC.

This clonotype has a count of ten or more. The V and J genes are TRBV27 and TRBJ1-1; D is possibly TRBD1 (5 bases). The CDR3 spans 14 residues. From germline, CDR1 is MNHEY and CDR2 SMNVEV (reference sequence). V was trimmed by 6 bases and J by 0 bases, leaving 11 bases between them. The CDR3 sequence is CASSSDSLNTEAFF. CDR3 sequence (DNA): TGTGCCAGCAGCTCTGACAGTTTGAACACTGAAGCTTTCTTT.

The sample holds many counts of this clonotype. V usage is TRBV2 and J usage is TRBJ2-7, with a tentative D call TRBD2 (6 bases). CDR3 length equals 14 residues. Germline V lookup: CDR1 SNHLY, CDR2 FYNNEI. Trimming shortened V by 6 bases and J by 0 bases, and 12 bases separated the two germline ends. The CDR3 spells CASSGTPSSYEQYF. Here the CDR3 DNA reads TGTGCCAGCAGCGGGACTCCGAGCTCCTACGAGCAGTACTTC.

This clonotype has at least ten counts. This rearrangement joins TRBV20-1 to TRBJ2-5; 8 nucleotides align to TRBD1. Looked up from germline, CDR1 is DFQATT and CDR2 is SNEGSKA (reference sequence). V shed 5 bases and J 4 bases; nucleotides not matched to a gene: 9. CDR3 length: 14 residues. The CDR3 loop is CSAQKYTGGETQYF. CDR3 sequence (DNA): TGCAGTGCTCAGAAGTATACAGGGGGAGAGACCCAGTACTTC.

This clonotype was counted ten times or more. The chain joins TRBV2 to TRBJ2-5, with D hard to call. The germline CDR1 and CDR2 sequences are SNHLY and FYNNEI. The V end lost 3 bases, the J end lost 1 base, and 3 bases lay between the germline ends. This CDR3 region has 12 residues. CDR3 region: CASSDSQETQYF. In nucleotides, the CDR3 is TGTGCCAGCAGTGACAGCCAAGAGACCCAGTACTTC.

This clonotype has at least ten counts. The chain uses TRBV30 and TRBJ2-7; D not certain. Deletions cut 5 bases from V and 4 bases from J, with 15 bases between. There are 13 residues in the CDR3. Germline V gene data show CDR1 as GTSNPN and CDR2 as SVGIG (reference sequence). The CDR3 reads CAWGIVSTYEQYF. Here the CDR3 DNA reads TGTGCCTGGGGTATCGTTAGCACGTACGAGCAGTACTTC.

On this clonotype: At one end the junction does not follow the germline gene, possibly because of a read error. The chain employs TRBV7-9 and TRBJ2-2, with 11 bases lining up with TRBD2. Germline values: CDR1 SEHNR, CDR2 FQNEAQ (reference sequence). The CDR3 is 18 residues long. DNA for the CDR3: TGCGCCAGCAGCCAAGGGCGACTAGCGGGGACGAACACCGGGGAGCTGTTTTTT. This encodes CASSQGRLAGTNTGELFF.

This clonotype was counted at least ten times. CDR3 nucleotide sequence: TGTGCCAGCAGCCAAGGAGCATATCAAGGATGGACGGACCAAGAGACCCAGTACTTC. Amino acids: CASSQGAYQGWTDQETQYF. The chain recombines TRBV14 with TRBJ2-5; D is uncertain. Trimming stripped 1 base from V and 0 bases from J, with 21 bases between. The CDR3 contains 19 residues. The germline V gene encodes CDR1 SGHDN and CDR2 FVKESK. The entire variable domain, with the rest obtained from reference TRBV14 and TRBJ2-5, is as follows: EAGVTQFPSHSVIEKGQTVTLRCDPISGHDNLYWYRRVMGKEIKFLLHFVKESKQDESGMPNNRFLAERTGGTYSTLKVQPAELEDSGVYFCASSQGAYQGWTDQETQYFGPGTRLLVL.

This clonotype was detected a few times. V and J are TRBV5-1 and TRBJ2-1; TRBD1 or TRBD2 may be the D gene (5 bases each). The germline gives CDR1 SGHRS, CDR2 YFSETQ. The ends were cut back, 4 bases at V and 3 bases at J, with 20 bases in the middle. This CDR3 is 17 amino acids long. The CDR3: CASSQSPGRSNYNEQFF. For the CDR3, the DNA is TGCGCCAGCAGCCAATCACCGGGACGCAGTAACTACAATGAGCAGTTCTTC.

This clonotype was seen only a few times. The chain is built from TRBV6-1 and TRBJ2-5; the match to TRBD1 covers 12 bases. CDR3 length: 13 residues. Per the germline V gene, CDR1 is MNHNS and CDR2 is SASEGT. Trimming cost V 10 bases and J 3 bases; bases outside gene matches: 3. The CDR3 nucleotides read TGTGCCACCGGGACAGGGGGCGAAGAGACCCAGTACTTC. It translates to CATGTGGEETQYF.

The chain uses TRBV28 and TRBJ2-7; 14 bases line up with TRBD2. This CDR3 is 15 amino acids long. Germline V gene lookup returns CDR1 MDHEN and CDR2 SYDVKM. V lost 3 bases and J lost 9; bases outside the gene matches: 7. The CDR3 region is CASSLRTSGRYRQYF. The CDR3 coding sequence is TGTGCCAGCAGTTTGCGGACTAGCGGGAGGTATCGGCAGTACTTC. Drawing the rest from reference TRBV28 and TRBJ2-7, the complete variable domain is DVKVTQSSRYLVKRTGEKVFLECVQDMDHENMFWYRQDPGLGLRLIYFSYDVKMKEKGDIPEGYSVSREKKERFSLILESASTNQTSMYLCASSLRTSGRYRQYFGPGTRLTVT.

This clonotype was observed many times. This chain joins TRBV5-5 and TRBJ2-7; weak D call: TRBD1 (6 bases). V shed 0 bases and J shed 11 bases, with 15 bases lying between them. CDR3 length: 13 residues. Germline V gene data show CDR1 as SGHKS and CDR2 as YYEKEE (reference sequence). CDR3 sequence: CASSLAYVAGEYF. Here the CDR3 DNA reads TGTGCCAGCAGCTTGGCCTACGTGGCAGGGGAGTACTTC.

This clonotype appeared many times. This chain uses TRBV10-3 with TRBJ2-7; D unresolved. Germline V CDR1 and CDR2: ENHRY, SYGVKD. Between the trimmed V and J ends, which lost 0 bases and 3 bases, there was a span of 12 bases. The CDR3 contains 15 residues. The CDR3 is CAISESSGRSYEQYF. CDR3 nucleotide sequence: TGTGCCATCAGTGAGTCTTCAGGACGAAGCTACGAGCAGTACTTC.

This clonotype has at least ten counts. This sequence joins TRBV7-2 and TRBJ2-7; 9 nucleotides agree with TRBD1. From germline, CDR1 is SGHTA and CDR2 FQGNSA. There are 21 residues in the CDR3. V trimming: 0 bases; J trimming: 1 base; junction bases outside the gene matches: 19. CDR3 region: CASSLASFVRDRVLVSYEQYF. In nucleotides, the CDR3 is TGTGCCAGCAGCTTAGCGAGCTTTGTGCGGGACAGGGTTCTTGTTTCCTACGAGCAGTACTTC.

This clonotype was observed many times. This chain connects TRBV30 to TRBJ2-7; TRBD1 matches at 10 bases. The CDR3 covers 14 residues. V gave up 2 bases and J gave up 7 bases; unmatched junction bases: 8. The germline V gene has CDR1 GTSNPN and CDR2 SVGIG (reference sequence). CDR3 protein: CAWSTGTGVWEQYF. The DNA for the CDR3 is TGTGCCTGGAGTACCGGGACAGGGGTCTGGGAGCAGTACTTC.

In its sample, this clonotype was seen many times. CDR3 sequence (DNA): TGTGCCAGCAGCTATGGAGCGGGAGTTCTGGCGTACGAGCAGTACTTC. It yields the protein CASSYGAGVLAYEQYF. This chain uses TRBV5-6 with TRBJ2-7, with 8 bases fitting TRBD2. CDR1 is SGHDT, CDR2 YYEEEE, per germline. This CDR3 has 16 amino acids. Germline trimming cut 3 bases from V and 4 bases from J; bases unmatched to any gene: 12.

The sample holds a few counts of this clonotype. CDR3 DNA: TGTGCCAGCAGTTTAAGTTGGGGGCAAGGCTATGGCTACACCTTC. Residues: CASSLSWGQGYGYTF. This rearrangement joins TRBV27 to TRBJ1-2; weak D call: TRBD1 (6 bases). Trimming took off 2 bases at V and 4 bases at J, with 14 bases between the two ends. CDR1 is MNHEY, CDR2 SMNVEV, per germline (reference sequence). The CDR3 is 15 amino acids.

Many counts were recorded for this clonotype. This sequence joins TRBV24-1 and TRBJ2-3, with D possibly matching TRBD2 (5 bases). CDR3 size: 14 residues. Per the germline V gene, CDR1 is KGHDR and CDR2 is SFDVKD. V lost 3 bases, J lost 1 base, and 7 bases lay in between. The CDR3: CATSDGRGTDTQYF. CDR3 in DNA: TGTGCCACCAGTGATGGGCGGGGCACAGATACGCAGTATTTT.

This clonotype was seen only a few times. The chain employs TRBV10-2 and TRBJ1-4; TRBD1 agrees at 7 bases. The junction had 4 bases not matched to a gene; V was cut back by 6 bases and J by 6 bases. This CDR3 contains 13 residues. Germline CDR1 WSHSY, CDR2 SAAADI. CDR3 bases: TGCGCCAGCAGAGGGACAGATCATGAAAAACTGTTTTTT. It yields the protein CASRGTDHEKLFF.

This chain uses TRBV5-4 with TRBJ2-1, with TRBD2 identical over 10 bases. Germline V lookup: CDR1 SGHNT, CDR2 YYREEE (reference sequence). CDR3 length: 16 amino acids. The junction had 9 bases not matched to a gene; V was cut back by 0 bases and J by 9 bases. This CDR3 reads CASSLAGGLAFGEQFF. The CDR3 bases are TGTGCCAGCAGCTTGGCCGGGGGACTAGCGTTCGGTGAGCAGTTCTTC.